Described below is a single TCR beta chain sequence and its context. Its specificity is not known. The sample originates from a study of graft-versus-host responses after intestinal transplantation. The overall study: Transplants were multivisceral, liver-intestinal, or isolated intestinal.

The CDR3 totals 12 residues. Trimming shortened V by 3 bases and J by 0 bases, and 2 bases separated the two germline ends. CDR1 and CDR2 from the germline V gene are SNHLY and FYNNEI. TCRdb keeps only in-frame clones here, not all; method: immunoSEQ multiplex PCR. The data contain 30,000 to 50,000 clones, over 90% of them seen just once; the ten biggest clones take up roughly 0.22%. The receptor was isolated from a human donor who was the organ donor for an intestinal transplant. This chain connects TRBV2 to TRBJ2-5; D is ambiguous. Source: unstimulated CD8+ T cells sorted from spleen or lymph node cells, taken before transplant. CDR3 nucleotide sequence: TGTGCCAGCAGTGAGTACCAAGAGACCCAGTACTTC. Translation: CASSEYQETQYF.